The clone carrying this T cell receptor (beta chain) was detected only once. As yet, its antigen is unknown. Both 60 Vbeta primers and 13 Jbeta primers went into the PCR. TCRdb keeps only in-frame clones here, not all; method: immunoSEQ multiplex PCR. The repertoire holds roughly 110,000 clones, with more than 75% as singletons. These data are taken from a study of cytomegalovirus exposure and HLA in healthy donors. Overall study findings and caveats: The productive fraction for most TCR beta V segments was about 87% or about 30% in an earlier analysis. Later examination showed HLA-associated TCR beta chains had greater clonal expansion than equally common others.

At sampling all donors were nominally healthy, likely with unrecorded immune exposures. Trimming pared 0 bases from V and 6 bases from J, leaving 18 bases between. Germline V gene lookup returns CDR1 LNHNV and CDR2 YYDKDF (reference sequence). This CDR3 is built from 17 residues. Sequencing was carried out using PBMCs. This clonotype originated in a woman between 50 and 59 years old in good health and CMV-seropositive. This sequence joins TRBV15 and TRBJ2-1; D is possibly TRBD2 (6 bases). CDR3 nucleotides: TGTGCCACCAGCAGAGATATTGTGGGGGGTAATTTCAATGAGCAGTTCTTC. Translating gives CATSRDIVGGNFNEQFF.